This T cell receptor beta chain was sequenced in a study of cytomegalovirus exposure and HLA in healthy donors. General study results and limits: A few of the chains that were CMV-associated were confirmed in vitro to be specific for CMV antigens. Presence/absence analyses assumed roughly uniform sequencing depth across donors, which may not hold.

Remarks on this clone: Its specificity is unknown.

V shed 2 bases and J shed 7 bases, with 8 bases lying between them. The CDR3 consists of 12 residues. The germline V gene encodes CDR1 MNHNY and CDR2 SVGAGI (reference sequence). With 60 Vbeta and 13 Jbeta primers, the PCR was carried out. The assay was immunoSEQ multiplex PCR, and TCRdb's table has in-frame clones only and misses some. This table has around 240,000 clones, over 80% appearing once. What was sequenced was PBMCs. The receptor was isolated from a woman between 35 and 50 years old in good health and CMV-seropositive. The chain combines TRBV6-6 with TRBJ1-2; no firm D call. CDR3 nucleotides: TGTGCCAGCAGTTACATCCGGGGTGGCTACACCTTC. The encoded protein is CASSYIRGGYTF.